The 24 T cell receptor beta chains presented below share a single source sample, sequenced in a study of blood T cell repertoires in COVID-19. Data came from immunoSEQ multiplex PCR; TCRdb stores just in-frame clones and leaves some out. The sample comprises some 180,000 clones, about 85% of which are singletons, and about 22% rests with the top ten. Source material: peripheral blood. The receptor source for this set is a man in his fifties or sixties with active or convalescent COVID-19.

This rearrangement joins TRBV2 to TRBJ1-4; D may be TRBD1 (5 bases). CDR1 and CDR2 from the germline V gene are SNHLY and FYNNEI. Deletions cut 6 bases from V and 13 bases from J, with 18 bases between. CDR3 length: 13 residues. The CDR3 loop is CASRVTNLGGLFF. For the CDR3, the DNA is TGTGCCAGCAGGGTAACCAACCTGGGGGGACTGTTTTTT. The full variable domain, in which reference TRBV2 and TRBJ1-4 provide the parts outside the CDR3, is EPEVTQTPSHQVTQMGQEVILRCVPISNHLYFYWYRQILGQKVEFLVSFYNNEISEKSEIFDDQFSVERPDGSNFTLKIRSTKLEDSAMYFCASRVTNLGGLFFGSGTQLSVL.

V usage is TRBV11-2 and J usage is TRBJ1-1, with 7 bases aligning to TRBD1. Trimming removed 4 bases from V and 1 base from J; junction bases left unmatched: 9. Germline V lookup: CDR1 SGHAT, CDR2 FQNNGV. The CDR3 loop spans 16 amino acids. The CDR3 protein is CASSSVYRGTNTEAFF. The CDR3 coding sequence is TGTGCCAGCAGCTCGGTTTACAGGGGTACGAACACTGAAGCTTTCTTT.

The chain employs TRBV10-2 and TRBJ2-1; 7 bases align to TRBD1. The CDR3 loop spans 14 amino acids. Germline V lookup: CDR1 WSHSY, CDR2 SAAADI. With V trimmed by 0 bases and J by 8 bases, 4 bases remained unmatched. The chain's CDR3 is CASSESGGRDEQFF. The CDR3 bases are TGCGCCAGCAGTGAGTCAGGGGGCCGCGATGAGCAGTTCTTC.

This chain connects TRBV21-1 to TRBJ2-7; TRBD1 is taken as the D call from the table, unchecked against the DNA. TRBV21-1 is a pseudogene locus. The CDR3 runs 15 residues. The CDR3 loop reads CASSKVIRTGRGQYF. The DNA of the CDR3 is TGTGCCAGCAGCAAAGTAATACGGACAGGGCGGGGGCAGTACTTC.

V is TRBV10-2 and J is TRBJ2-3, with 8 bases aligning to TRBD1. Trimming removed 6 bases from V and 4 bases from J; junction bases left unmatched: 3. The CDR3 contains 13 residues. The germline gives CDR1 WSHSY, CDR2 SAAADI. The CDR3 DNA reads TGCGCCAGCAGGGTGACAGGGGCAGATACGCAGTATTTT. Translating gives CASRVTGADTQYF.

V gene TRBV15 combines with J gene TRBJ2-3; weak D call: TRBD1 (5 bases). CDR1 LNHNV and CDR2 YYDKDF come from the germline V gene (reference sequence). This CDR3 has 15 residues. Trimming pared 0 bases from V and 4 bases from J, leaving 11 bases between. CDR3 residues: CATSRDGQGSDTQYF. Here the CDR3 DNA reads TGTGCCACCAGCAGAGATGGGCAGGGTTCAGATACGCAGTATTTT.

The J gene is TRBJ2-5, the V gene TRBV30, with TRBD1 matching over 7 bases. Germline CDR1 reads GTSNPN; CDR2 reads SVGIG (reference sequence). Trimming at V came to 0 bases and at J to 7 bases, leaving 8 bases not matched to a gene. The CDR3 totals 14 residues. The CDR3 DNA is TGTGCCTGGAGTGTAGGCGACAGGGTTGGGACCCAGTACTTC. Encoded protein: CAWSVGDRVGTQYF.

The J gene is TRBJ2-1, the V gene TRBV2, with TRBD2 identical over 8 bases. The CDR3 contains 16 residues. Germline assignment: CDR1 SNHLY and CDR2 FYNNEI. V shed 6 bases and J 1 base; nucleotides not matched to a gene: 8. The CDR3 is CASRGLRGESYNEQFF. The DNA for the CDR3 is TGTGCCAGCAGGGGGCTGCGGGGGGAATCCTACAATGAGCAGTTCTTC.

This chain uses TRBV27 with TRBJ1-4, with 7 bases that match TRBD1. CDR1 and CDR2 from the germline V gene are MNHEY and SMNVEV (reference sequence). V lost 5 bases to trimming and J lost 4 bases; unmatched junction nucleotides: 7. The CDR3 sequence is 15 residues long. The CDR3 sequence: CASSPRTGFNEKLFF. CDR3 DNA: TGTGCCAGCAGTCCAAGGACAGGTTTTAATGAAAAACTGTTTTTT.

CDR3 sequence (DNA): TGTGCCAGCAGTACCGGGCCCAGGGAAGAAAAACTGTTTTTT. This codes for CASSTGPREEKLFF. The chain uses TRBV2 and TRBJ1-4; D is possibly TRBD1 (5 bases). The V end was cut by 5 bases, the J end by 8 bases, with 15 bases between. The CDR3 covers 14 residues. Germline-derived CDR1 and CDR2 are SNHLY and FYNNEI.

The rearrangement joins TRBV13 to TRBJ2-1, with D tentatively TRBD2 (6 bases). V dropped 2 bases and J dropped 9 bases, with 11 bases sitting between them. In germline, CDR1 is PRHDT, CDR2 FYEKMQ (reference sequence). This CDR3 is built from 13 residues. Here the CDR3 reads CASSLTGVGEQFF. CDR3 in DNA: TGTGCCAGCAGCTTAACGGGGGTAGGTGAGCAGTTCTTC.

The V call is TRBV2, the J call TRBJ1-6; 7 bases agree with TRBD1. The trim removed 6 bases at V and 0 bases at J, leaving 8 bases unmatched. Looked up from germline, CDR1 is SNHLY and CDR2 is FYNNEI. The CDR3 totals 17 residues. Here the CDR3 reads CASRGDSLSSYNSPLHF. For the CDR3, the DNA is TGTGCCAGCAGGGGGGACAGCCTAAGCTCCTATAATTCACCCCTCCACTTT. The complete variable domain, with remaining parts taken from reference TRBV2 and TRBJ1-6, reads EPEVTQTPSHQVTQMGQEVILRCVPISNHLYFYWYRQILGQKVEFLVSFYNNEISEKSEIFDDQFSVERPDGSNFTLKIRSTKLEDSAMYFCASRGDSLSSYNSPLHFGNGTRLTVT.

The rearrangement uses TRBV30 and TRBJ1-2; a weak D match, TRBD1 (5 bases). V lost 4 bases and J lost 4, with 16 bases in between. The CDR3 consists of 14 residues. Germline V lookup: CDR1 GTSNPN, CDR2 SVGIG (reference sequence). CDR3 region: CAWIKKAGAYGYTF. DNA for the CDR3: TGTGCCTGGATCAAAAAGGCTGGGGCCTATGGCTACACCTTC.

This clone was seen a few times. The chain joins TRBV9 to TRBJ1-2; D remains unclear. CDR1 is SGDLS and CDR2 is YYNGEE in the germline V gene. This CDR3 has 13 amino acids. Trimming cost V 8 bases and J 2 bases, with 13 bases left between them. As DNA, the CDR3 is TGTGCCAGTGGGAGCAGTAGGAACTATGGCTACACCTTC. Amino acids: CASGSSRNYGYTF.

CDR3 in DNA: TGTGCCAGCAGCTTATTTAGGGGCAGGGACACTGAAGCTTTCTTT. It encodes CASSLFRGRDTEAFF. The rearrangement links TRBV5-6 to TRBJ1-1; a weak D match, TRBD1 (5 bases). CDR1 and CDR2 from the germline V gene are SGHDT and YYEEEE. The CDR3 extends over 15 amino acids. The V and J ends lost 2 bases and 3 bases respectively, with 14 bases between them.

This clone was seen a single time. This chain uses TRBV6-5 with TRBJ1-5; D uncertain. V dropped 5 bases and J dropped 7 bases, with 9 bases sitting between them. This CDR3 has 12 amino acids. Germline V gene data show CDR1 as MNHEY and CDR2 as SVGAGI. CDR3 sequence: CASSPAWQPQHF. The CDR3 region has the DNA TGTGCCAGCAGTCCCGCGTGGCAGCCCCAGCATTTT.

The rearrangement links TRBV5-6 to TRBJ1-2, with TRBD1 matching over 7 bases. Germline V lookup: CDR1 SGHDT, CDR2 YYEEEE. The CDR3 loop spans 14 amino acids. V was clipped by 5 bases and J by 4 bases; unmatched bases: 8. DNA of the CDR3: TGTGCCAGCAGTTACGGACAGGTCGCCTATGGCTACACCTTC. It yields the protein CASSYGQVAYGYTF.

In DNA, the CDR3 is TGTGCCAGCAGTGCCTCAGGAGGGGAGATAAAACCCTACGAGCAGTACTTC. It is translated as CASSASGGEIKPYEQYF. The chain carries TRBV25-1 and TRBJ2-7, with a tentative D call TRBD2 (6 bases). The CDR3 sequence is 17 residues long. Looked up from germline, CDR1 is MGHDK and CDR2 is SYGVNS. V was clipped by 4 bases and J by 2 bases, with 21 bases between them.

CDR3 loop: CASSLAGLNQPQHF. The CDR3 nucleotides are TGTGCCAGCAGCTTAGCCGGTTTAAATCAGCCCCAGCATTTT. The rearrangement uses TRBV7-8 and TRBJ1-5; D unclear. The CDR3 runs to 14 residues. The ends were cut back, 0 bases at V and 4 bases at J, with 7 bases in the middle. Germline assignment: CDR1 SGHVS and CDR2 FQNEAQ.

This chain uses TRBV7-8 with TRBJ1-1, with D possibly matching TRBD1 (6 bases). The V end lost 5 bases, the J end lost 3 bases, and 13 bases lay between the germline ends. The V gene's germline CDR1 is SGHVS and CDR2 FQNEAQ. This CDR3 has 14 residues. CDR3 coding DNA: TGTGCCAGCAGCCTCAGGGGTGGGGACACTGAAGCTTTCTTT. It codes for CASSLRGGDTEAFF.

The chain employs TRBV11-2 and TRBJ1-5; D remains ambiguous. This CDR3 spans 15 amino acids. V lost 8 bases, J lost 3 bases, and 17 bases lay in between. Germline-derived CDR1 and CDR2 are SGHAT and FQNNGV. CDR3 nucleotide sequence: TGTGCCAGCGCGTATGGTTCGGGTAACAATCAGCCCCAGCATTTT. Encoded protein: CASAYGSGNNQPQHF.

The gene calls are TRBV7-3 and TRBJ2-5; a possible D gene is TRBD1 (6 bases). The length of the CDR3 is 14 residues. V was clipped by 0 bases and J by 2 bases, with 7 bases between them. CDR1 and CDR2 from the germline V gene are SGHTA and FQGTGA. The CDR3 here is CASSLTGGQETQYF. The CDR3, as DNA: TGTGCCAGCAGCTTAACAGGGGGACAAGAGACCCAGTACTTC.

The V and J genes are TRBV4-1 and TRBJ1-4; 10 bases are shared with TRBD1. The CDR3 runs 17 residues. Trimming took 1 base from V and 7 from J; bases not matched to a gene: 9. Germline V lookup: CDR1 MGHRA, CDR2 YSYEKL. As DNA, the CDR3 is TGCGCCAGCAGCCAAGGGACAGGGGGTAGTTTTGGTGAAAAACTGTTTTTT. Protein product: CASSQGTGGSFGEKLFF.

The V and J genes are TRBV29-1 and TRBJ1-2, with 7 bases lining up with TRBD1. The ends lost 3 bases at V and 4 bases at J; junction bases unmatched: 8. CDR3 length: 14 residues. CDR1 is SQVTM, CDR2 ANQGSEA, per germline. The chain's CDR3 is CSVDWTGRGYGYTF. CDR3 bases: TGCAGCGTTGACTGGACAGGTCGGGGCTATGGCTACACCTTC.